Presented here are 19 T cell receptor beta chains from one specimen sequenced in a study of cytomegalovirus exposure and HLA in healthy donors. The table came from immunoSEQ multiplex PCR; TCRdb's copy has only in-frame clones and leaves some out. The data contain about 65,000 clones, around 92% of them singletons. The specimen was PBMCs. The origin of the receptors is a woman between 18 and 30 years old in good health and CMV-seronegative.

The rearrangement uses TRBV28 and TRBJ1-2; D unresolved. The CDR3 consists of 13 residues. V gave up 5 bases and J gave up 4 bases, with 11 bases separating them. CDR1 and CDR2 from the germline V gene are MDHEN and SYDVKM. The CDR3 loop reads CASSKQPFYGYTF. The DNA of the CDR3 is TGTGCCAGCAGTAAACAGCCGTTCTATGGCTACACCTTC.

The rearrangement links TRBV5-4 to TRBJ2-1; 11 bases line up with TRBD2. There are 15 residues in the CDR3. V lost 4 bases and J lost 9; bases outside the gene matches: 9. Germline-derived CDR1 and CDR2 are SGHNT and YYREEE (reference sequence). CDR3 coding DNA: TGTGCCAGCAGCCCTACTAGCGGGAGAGTTCTTGAGCAGTTCTTC. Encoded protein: CASSPTSGRVLEQFF.

Written as DNA, the CDR3 is TGTGCCAGCAGCCGGGGGACAGGCCTAGATCAGCCCCAGCATTTT. Translation gives CASSRGTGLDQPQHF. The J gene is TRBJ1-5, the V gene TRBV13; 8 bases agree with TRBD1. The CDR3 is 15 residues long. V dropped 5 bases and J dropped 5; count of bases not matched to a gene: 8. Germline-derived CDR1 and CDR2 are PRHDT and FYEKMQ (reference sequence).

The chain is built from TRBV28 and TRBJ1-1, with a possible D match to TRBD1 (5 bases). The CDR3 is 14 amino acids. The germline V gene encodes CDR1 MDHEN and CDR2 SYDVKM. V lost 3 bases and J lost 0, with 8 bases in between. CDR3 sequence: CASSFRGMNTEAFF. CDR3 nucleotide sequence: TGTGCCAGCAGTTTTCGGGGGATGAACACTGAAGCTTTCTTT.

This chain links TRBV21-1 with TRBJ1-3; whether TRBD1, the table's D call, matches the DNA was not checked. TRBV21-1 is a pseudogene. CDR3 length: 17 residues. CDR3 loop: CASSKSGRASSGNTIYF. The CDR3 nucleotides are TGTGCCAGCAGCAAGTCGGGCAGGGCCAGCTCTGGAAACACCATATATTTT.

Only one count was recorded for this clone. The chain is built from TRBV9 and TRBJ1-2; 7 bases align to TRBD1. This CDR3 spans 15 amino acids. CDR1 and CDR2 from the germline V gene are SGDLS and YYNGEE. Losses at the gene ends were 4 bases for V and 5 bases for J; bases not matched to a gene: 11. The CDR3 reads CASSLRTGFLYGYTF. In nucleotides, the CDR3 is TGTGCCAGCAGCCTGAGGACAGGCTTTTTATATGGCTACACCTTC.

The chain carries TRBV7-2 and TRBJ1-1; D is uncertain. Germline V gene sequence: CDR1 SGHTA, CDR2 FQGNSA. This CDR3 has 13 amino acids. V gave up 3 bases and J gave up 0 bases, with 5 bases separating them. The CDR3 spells CASSFLMNTEAFF. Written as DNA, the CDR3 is TGTGCCAGCAGCTTCCTTATGAACACTGAAGCTTTCTTT.

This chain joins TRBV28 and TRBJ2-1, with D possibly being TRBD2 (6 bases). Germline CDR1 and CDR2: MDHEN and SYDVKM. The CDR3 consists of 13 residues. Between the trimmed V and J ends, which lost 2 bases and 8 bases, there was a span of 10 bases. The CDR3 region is CASSLTSPDEQFF. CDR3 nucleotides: TGTGCCAGCAGTTTAACTAGCCCGGATGAGCAGTTCTTC.

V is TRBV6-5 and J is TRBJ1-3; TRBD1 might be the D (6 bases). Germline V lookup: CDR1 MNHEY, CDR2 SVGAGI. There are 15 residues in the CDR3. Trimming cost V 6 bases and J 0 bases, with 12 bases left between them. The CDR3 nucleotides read TGTGCCAGCAGCCCGGACAGTCCCTCTGGAAACACCATATATTTT. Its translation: CASSPDSPSGNTIYF.

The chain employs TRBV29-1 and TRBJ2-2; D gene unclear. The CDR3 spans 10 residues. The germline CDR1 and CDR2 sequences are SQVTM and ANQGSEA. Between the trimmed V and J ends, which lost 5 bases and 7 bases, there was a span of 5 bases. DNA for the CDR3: TGCAGCGTTATAGACGGGGAGCTGTTTTTT. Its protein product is CSVIDGELFF.

The CDR3 here is CASSYSPPTENYGYTF. In DNA, the CDR3 is TGTGCCAGCAGTTACTCCCCACCGACAGAGAACTATGGCTACACCTTC. This chain joins TRBV6-5 and TRBJ1-2; weak D call: TRBD1 (5 bases). This CDR3 is built from 16 residues. Deletions cut 0 bases from V and 2 bases from J, with 13 bases between. The germline V gene has CDR1 MNHEY and CDR2 SVGAGI.

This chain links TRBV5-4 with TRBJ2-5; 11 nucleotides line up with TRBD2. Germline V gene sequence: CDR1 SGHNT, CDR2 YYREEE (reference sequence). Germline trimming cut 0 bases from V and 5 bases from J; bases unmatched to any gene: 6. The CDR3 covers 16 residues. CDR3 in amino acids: CASSLGGLAGSETQYF. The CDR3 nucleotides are TGTGCCAGCAGCTTGGGTGGACTAGCGGGTTCCGAGACCCAGTACTTC.

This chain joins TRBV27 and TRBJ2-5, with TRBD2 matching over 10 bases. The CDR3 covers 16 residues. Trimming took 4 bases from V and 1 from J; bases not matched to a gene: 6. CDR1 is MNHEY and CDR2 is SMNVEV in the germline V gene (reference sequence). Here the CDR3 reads CASSSGLAAPQETQYF. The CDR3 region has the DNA TGTGCCAGCAGTTCCGGACTAGCGGCCCCCCAAGAGACCCAGTACTTC.

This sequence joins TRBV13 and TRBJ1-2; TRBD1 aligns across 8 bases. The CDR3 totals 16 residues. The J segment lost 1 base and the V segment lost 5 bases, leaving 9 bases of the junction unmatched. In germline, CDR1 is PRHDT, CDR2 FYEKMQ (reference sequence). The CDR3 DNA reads TGTGCCAGCAGCGGGGTGACAGGGGTAAATAACTATGGCTACACCTTC. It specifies CASSGVTGVNNYGYTF.

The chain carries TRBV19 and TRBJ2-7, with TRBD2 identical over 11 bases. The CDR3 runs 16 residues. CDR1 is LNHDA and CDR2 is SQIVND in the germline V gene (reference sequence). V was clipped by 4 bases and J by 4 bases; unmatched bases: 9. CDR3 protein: CASSTRSGTSGYEQYF. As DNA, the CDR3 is TGTGCCAGTAGTACGCGCTCCGGGACTAGCGGTTACGAGCAGTACTTC.

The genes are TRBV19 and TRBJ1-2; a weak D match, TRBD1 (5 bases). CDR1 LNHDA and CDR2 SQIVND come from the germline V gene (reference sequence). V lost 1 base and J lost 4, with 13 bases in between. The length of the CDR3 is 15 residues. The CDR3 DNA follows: TGTGCCAGTAGTATAGTGGCTGGGGGGTTCTATGGCTACACCTTC. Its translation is CASSIVAGGFYGYTF.

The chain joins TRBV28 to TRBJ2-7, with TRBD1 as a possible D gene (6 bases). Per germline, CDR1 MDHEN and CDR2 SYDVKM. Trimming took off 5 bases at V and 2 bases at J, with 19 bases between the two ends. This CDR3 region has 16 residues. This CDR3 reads CASSEPLPGQTYEQYF. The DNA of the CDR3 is TGTGCCAGCAGTGAACCCCTGCCGGGACAAACCTACGAGCAGTACTTC.

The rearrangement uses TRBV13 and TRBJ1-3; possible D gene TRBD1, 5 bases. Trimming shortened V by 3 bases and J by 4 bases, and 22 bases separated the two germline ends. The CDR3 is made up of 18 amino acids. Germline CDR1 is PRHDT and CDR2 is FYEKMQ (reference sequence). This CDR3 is CASSFRAKEGPRGNTIYF. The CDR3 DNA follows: TGTGCCAGCAGCTTCAGGGCTAAGGAGGGGCCCAGGGGAAACACCATATATTTT. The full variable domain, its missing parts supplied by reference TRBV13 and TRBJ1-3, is AAGVIQSPRHLIKEKRETATLKCYPIPRHDTVYWYQQGPGQDPQFLISFYEKMQSDKGSIPDRFSAQQFSDYHSELNMSSLELGDSALYFCASSFRAKEGPRGNTIYFGEGSWLTVV.

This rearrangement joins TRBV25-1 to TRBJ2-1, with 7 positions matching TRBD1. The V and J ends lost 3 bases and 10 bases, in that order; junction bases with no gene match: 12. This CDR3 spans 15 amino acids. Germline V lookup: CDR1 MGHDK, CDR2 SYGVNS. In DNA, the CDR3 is TGTGCCAGCAGTGACCACGCAACAGGGGTACAGGAGCAGTTCTTC. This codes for CASSDHATGVQEQFF.